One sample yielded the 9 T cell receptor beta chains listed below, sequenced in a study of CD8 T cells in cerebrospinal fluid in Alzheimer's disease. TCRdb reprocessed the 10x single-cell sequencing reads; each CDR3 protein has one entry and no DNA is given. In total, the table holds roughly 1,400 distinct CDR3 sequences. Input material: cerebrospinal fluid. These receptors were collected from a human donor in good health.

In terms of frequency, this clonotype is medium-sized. The CDR3 sequence is CASSYHRGSTEAFF. This chain links TRBV6-5 with TRBJ1-1; TCRdb returns TRBD1, unconfirmable since there is no DNA. The CDR3 spans 14 residues. Germline V gives CDR1 MNHEY, CDR2 SVGAGI.

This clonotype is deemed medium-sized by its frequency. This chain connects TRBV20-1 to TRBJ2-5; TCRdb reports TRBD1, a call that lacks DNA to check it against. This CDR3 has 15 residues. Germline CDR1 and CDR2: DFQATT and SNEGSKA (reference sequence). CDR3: CSAAPGQGSWETQYF.

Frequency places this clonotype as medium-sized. CDR3 loop: CASSQDLARPETQYF. V is TRBV3-1 and J is TRBJ2-5. The CDR3 length is 15 residues. Germline CDR1 and CDR2: LGHDT and YNNKEL (reference sequence).

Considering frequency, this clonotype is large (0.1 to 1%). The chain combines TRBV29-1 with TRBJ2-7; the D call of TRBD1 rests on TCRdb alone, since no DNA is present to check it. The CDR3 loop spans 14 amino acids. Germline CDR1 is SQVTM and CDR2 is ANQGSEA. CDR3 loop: CSVVLTGGIGEQYF.

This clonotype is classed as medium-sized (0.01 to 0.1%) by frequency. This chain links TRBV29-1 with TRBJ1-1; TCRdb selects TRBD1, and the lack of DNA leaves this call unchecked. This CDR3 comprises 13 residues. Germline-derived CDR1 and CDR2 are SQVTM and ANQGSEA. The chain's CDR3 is CSVWTGLNTEAFF.

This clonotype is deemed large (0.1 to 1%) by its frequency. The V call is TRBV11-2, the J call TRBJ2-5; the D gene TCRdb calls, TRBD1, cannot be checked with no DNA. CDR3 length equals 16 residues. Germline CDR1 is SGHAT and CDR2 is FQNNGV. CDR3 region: CASSLAIGGYQETQYF.

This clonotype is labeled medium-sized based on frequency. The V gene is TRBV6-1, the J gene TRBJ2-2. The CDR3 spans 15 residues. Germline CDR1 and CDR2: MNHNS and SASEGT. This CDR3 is CASPQSDSRTGELFF.

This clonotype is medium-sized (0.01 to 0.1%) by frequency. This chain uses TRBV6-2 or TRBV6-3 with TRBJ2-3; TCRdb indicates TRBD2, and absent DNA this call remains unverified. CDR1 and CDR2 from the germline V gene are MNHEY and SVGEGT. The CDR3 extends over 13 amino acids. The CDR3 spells CASSRDLPDTQYF.

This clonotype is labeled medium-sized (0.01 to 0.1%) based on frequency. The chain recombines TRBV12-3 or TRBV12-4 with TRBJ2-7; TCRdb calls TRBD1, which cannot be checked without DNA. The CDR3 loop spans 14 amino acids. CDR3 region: CASSSSRARSEQYF.